Presented here are 29 T cell receptor beta chains from one specimen sequenced in a study of CD8+CD57+ T cells in acquired aplastic anemia. In patients chosen for sequencing, flow cytometry had shown CD8+CD57+ cell expansion. The TCR beta profiling, which covered VDJ combination and CDR3 sequence, was carried out using genomic DNA as the template. TCRdb re-analysed the reads in MiXCR, keeping a single row per CDR3 protein. This table has approximately 470,000 distinct CDR3 sequences, 25% to 40% appearing once. The sample consisted of sorted CD4+, CD8+, or CD8+CD57+ T cells (not recorded which) from PBMCs. These receptors all come from a human donor with aplastic anemia.

This clonotype was picked up a small number of times. The chain is built from TRBV20-1 and TRBJ2-2; D gene uncertain. In germline, CDR1 is DFQATT, CDR2 SNEGSKA (reference sequence). Trimming took 3 bases from V and 2 from J, leaving 10 bases between them. This CDR3 contains 14 residues. CDR3 DNA: TGCAGTGCTAGCGCGACTCGAAACACCGGGGAGCTGTTTTTT. It is translated as CSASATRNTGELFF.

There are many counts of this clonotype. V and J are TRBV10-3 and TRBJ1-1; D is perhaps TRBD1 (6 bases). The CDR3 extends over 14 amino acids. Trimming removed 3 bases at V and 1 base at J, with 9 bases between. Germline CDR1 is ENHRY and CDR2 is SYGVKD. Here the CDR3 DNA reads TGTGCCATCAGTGATGGGACACAGAACACTGAAGCTTTCTTT. It specifies CAISDGTQNTEAFF.

This clonotype was seen a handful of times. The V gene is TRBV4-1, the J gene TRBJ1-2, with D possibly matching TRBD1 (5 bases). The CDR3 has 14 residues. Trimming left V 3 bases short and J 5 bases short, with 13 bases between. Germline CDR1 MGHRA, CDR2 YSYEKL. The CDR3 reads CASSQGVEGYGYTF. CDR3 bases: TGCGCCAGCAGCCAGGGGGTTGAAGGGTATGGCTACACCTTC.

This clonotype was observed a few times. The chain has TRBV20-1 and TRBJ2-2, with D tentatively TRBD2 (6 bases). This CDR3 spans 18 amino acids. The V end was cut by 0 bases, the J end by 1 base, with 18 bases between. Germline-derived CDR1 and CDR2 are DFQATT and SNEGSKA (reference sequence). The CDR3 reads CSARDRFRDSRNTGELFF. CDR3 sequence (DNA): TGCAGTGCTAGAGATCGTTTTCGGGACTCGCGGAACACCGGGGAGCTGTTTTTT.

The CDR3 DNA is TGTGCCAGCAGCCAATTCGTTGGTGAGCAGTACTTC. Amino acid sequence: CASSQFVGEQYF. V usage is TRBV12-3 or TRBV12-4 and J usage is TRBJ2-7; D remains unclear. CDR3 size: 12 residues. V was shortened by 6 bases and J by 7 bases, with 13 bases between the two germline ends.

The chain is built from TRBV6-1 and TRBJ2-1; 8 bases are a match to TRBD2. After removal of 5 bases from V and 9 bases from J, the junction contained 9 bases not matched to a gene. Germline V gene data show CDR1 as MNHNS and CDR2 as SASEGT. CDR3 length equals 14 residues. In nucleotides, the CDR3 is TGTGCCAGCAGTACGGGGGGGCTGGTGGGTGAGCAGTTCTTC. The encoded protein is CASSTGGLVGEQFF.

This clonotype occurred many times. This chain uses TRBV12-3 or TRBV12-4 with TRBJ2-7, with 12 nucleotides matching TRBD2. J gave up 4 bases and V 6 bases, and 1 base lay outside the gene matches. The length of the CDR3 is 13 residues. The CDR3 DNA reads TGTGCCAGCAGGACTAGCGGGAGTTACGAGCAGTACTTC. Translation gives CASRTSGSYEQYF.

The CDR3: CATQGSPLYNEQFF. For the CDR3, the DNA is TGTGCCACCCAAGGCAGCCCTCTCTACAATGAGCAGTTCTTC. V gene TRBV19 combines with J gene TRBJ2-1; unclear D gene. The V gene's germline CDR1 is LNHDA and CDR2 SQIVND (reference sequence). The germline V and J ends were trimmed by 10 bases and 3 bases, with 16 bases remaining between them. CDR3 length: 14 amino acids.

The chain is built from TRBV5-1 and TRBJ1-6; possibly TRBD1 for D (5 bases). Germline CDR1 is SGHRS and CDR2 is YFSETQ. V lost 4 bases and J 0 bases, leaving 23 bases between the germline ends. The CDR3 spans 20 residues. The CDR3 bases are TGCGCCAGCAGCCTACGACAGCCTGGTGTCCTCGGCTCCTATAATTCACCCCTCCACTTT. It is translated as CASSLRQPGVLGSYNSPLHF.

V and J are TRBV20-1 and TRBJ2-1; 7 bases match TRBD2. The CDR3 runs to 14 residues. After removal of 4 bases from V and 7 bases from J, the junction contained 10 bases not matched to a gene. From germline, CDR1 is DFQATT and CDR2 SNEGSKA (reference sequence). The CDR3 here is CSATRTSHHNEQFF. The CDR3 bases are TGCAGTGCTACCAGGACTAGTCATCATAATGAGCAGTTCTTC.

This clonotype has a count of ten or more. The J gene is TRBJ1-2, the V gene TRBV4-2, with D tentatively TRBD1 (6 bases). Trimming pared 0 bases from V and 6 bases from J, leaving 8 bases between. The CDR3 loop spans 13 amino acids. The germline CDR1 and CDR2 sequences are LGHNA and YNFKEQ. CDR3 DNA sequence: TGTGCCAGCAGCCAAGACAGGGGAAATGGCTACACCTTC. Protein: CASSQDRGNGYTF.

This clonotype has ten or more counts. The rearrangement joins TRBV12-3 or TRBV12-4 to TRBJ2-7; 7 bases map to TRBD1. The ends lost 3 bases at V and 5 bases at J; junction bases unmatched: 7. The length of the CDR3 is 14 residues. In nucleotides, the CDR3 is TGTGCCAGCAGTTTGTTAGGGGGCAAGGACGAGCAGTACTTC. This sequence encodes CASSLLGGKDEQYF.

Comment on this clonotype: A read error may account for a junction end that differs from germline. This rearrangement joins TRBV9 to TRBJ1-6; D possibly corresponds to TRBD1 (5 bases). The CDR3 runs to 17 residues. Germline values: CDR1 SGDLS, CDR2 YYNGEE. The CDR3 coding sequence is TGCGCCAGCAGCGTAGGGGAAGGCCGCACCTATAATTCACCCCTCTACTTT. Amino acids: CASSVGEGRTYNSPLYF.

The chain combines TRBV20-1 with TRBJ1-4; TRBD1 matches at 9 bases. Germline V gives CDR1 DFQATT, CDR2 SNEGSKA (reference sequence). This CDR3 has 14 residues. V lost 6 bases and J lost 1; bases outside the gene matches: 3. CDR3 in DNA: TGCAGTGCCGAGGACAGGGGAACTAATGAAAAACTGTTTTTT. It encodes CSAEDRGTNEKLFF.

The chain joins TRBV6-1 to TRBJ1-2; no reliable D call. The CDR3 consists of 13 residues. V gave up 3 bases and J gave up 7 bases, with 12 bases separating them. CDR1 is MNHNS and CDR2 is SASEGT in the germline V gene. The CDR3 nucleotides are TGTGCCAGCAGTGAGACGTCGATCGGTGGCTACACCTTC. It codes for CASSETSIGGYTF.

The rearrangement joins TRBV30 to TRBJ1-5; D possibly corresponds to TRBD1 (6 bases). V dropped 4 bases and J dropped 3 bases, with 10 bases sitting between them. The CDR3 covers 13 residues. Per the germline V gene, CDR1 is GTSNPN and CDR2 is SVGIG (reference sequence). The CDR3 loop reads CAWNRDLNQPQHF. The DNA of the CDR3 is TGTGCCTGGAACAGGGATCTCAATCAGCCCCAGCATTTT.

This clonotype was seen only a few times. The rearrangement joins TRBV24-1 to TRBJ2-2; 9 bases map to TRBD2. J was trimmed by 1 base and V by 1 base; bases with no gene match: 3. Germline CDR1 is KGHDR and CDR2 is SFDVKD. The CDR3 has 17 residues. The CDR3 DNA follows: TGTGCCACCAGTGATTTCTCAGCGGGAGGGAACACCGGGGAGCTGTTTTTT. Translated: CATSDFSAGGNTGELFF.

This clonotype was seen many times. The V call is TRBV9, the J call TRBJ2-7; D is possibly TRBD1 (5 bases). Germline assignment: CDR1 SGDLS and CDR2 YYNGEE. This CDR3 comprises 15 residues. V shed 1 base and J shed 4 bases, with 15 bases lying between them. CDR3 sequence: CASSVRSGSWYEQYF. CDR3 DNA: TGTGCCAGCAGCGTAAGGTCAGGGTCTTGGTACGAGCAGTACTTC.

Ten or more counts support this clonotype. J is TRBJ2-7 and V is TRBV25-1; TRBD1 or TRBD2 may be the D gene (7 bases each). This CDR3 has 14 amino acids. Germline V CDR1 and CDR2: MGHDK, SYGVNS. Deletions cut 3 bases from V and 8 bases from J, with 17 bases between. CDR3 DNA sequence: TGTGCCAGCAGTGAGTCAGGGGGGGGATTTAAGCAGTACTTC. Translation gives CASSESGGGFKQYF.

This clonotype appeared once. The rearrangement uses TRBV20-1 and TRBJ1-6, with 10 bases aligning to TRBD1. The CDR3 spans 14 residues. CDR1 is DFQATT and CDR2 is SNEGSKA in the germline V gene (reference sequence). J lost 8 bases, V lost 5 bases, and 6 bases had no gene match. The CDR3 here is CSAVRTGGDSPLHF. CDR3 in DNA: TGCAGTGCTGTCAGGACAGGGGGTGATTCACCCCTCCACTTT.

This clonotype was detected a few times. The chain carries TRBV11-1 and TRBJ2-7; D ambiguous. Germline assignment: CDR1 SGHAT and CDR2 FQDESV (reference sequence). CDR3 length: 16 amino acids. The V end lost 2 bases, the J end lost 3 bases, and 17 bases lay between the germline ends. The CDR3 bases are TGTGCCAGCAGCTTATTAAGTCCAGCGCTCTTCTACGAGCAGTACTTC. Translating it yields CASSLLSPALFYEQYF.

This clonotype was found many times. The rearrangement uses TRBV2 and TRBJ1-5; unclear D gene. The CDR3 loop spans 12 amino acids. V was cut by 6 bases and J by 4 bases, with 7 bases left in between. Germline V gene sequence: CDR1 SNHLY, CDR2 FYNNEI. The CDR3 coding sequence is TGTGCCAGCAGAGGCAGGAATCAGCCCCAGCATTTT. Protein: CASRGRNQPQHF.

This clonotype was counted many times. One end of the junction fails to match germline, which may point to a read error. The rearrangement uses TRBV10-3 and TRBJ2-7; 8 bases line up with TRBD1. The CDR3 totals 14 residues. Per germline, CDR1 ENHRY and CDR2 SYGVKD. CDR3 in DNA: TGTGCCAGCAGTTTGACAGGGGCGGACTACGAGCAGTACTTC. Protein: CASSLTGADYEQYF.

The V call is TRBV19, the J call TRBJ2-3, with D possibly being TRBD1 (5 bases). CDR1 and CDR2 (germline): LNHDA, SQIVND (reference sequence). Trimming left V 9 bases short and J 2 bases short, with 18 bases between. CDR3 length: 15 amino acids. The DNA for the CDR3 is TGTGCCAGCAGCCCCGACAGAATCATCACAGATACGCAGTATTTT. Its translation: CASSPDRIITDTQYF.

The chain employs TRBV19 and TRBJ2-6; a weak D match, TRBD1 (6 bases). With 1 base removed from V and 0 bases from J, the gap between germline ends came to 16 bases. The CDR3 consists of 19 residues. Germline CDR1 and CDR2: LNHDA and SQIVND (reference sequence). The CDR3 sequence: CASSIGPRQTGSGANVLTF. The CDR3 coding sequence is TGTGCCAGTAGTATAGGCCCCCGGCAGACAGGCTCTGGGGCCAACGTCCTGACTTTC.

This clonotype was found many times. The chain recombines TRBV5-1 with TRBJ2-3, with D unclear. The CDR3 length is 12 residues. Trimming took 0 bases from V and 6 from J, leaving 5 bases between them. Germline V gives CDR1 SGHRS, CDR2 YFSETQ. The CDR3 DNA follows: TGCGCCAGCAGCTTGGCTCCGGATACGCAGTATTTT. It yields the protein CASSLAPDTQYF.

This clonotype was seen at least ten times. The rearrangement joins TRBV4-1 to TRBJ1-2, with unresolved D. Germline V gives CDR1 MGHRA, CDR2 YSYEKL. V was trimmed by 1 base and J by 2 bases, leaving 5 bases between them. CDR3 size: 13 residues. CDR3 amino acids: CASSQVLNYGYTF. The DNA of the CDR3 is TGCGCCAGCAGCCAAGTTCTCAACTATGGCTACACCTTC.

The J gene is TRBJ1-6, the V gene TRBV11-2, with 7 bases lining up with TRBD1. J was trimmed by 14 bases and V by 6 bases; bases with no gene match: 13. Germline V gene sequence: CDR1 SGHAT, CDR2 FQNNGV. This CDR3 has 14 amino acids. CDR3 in amino acids: CASSPGRGIGSLHF. Written as DNA, the CDR3 is TGTGCCAGCAGTCCTGGCAGGGGGATTGGGTCCCTCCACTTT.

The V gene is TRBV10-2, the J gene TRBJ2-1; 10 nucleotides match TRBD1. From germline, CDR1 is WSHSY and CDR2 SAAADI. This CDR3 comprises 13 residues. With 7 bases clipped from V and 5 bases from J, the junction kept 2 bases outside the gene matches. The CDR3 protein is CASNGQGDNEQFF. CDR3 sequence (DNA): TGCGCCAGCAATGGACAGGGGGACAATGAGCAGTTCTTC.